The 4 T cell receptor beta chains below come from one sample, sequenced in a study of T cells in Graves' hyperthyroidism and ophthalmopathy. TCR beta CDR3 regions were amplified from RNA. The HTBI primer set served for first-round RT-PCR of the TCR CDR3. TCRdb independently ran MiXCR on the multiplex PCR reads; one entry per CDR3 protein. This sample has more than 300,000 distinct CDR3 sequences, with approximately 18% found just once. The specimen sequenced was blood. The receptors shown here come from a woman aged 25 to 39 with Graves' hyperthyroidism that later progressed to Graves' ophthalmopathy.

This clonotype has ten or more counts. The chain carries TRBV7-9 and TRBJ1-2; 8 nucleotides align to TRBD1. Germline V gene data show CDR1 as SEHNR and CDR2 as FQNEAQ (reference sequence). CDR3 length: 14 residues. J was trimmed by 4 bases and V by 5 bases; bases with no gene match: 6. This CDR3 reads CASSQGQATYGYTF. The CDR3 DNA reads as TGTGCCAGCAGCCAGGGACAGGCGACCTATGGCTACACCTTC.

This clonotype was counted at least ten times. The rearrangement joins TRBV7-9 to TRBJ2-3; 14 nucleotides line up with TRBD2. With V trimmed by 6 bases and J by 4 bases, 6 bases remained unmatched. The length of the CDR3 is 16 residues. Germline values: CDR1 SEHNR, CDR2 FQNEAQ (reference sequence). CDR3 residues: CASRKTSGRAADTQYF. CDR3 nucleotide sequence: TGTGCCAGCAGGAAGACTAGCGGGAGGGCCGCAGATACGCAGTATTTT.

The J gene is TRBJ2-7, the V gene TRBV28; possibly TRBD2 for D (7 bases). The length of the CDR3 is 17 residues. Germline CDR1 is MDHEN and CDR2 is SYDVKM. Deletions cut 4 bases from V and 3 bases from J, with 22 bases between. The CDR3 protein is CASSWDRREGQNYEQYF. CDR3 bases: TGTGCCAGCAGTTGGGACCGGAGGGAGGGACAAAACTACGAGCAGTACTTC. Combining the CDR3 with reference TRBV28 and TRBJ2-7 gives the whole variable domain DVKVTQSSRYLVKRTGEKVFLECVQDMDHENMFWYRQDPGLGLRLIYFSYDVKMKEKGDIPEGYSVSREKKERFSLILESASTNQTSMYLCASSWDRREGQNYEQYFGPGTRLTVT.

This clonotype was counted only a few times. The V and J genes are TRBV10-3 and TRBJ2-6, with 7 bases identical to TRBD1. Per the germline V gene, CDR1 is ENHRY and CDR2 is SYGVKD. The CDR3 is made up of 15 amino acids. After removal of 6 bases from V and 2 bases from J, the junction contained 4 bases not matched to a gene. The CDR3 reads CAISPGQAGANVLTF. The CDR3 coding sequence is TGTGCCATCAGCCCTGGACAGGCTGGGGCCAACGTCCTGACTTTC.